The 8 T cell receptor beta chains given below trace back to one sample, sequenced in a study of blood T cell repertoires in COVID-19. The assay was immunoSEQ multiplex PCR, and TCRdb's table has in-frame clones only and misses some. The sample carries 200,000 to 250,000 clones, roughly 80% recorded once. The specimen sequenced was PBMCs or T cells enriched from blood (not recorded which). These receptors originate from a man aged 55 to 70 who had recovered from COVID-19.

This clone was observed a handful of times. CDR3 region: CASSLPVTDTQYF. In DNA, the CDR3 is TGTGCCAGCAGTTTACCGGTGACAGATACGCAGTATTTT. J is TRBJ2-3 and V is TRBV28; D call uncertain. V lost 2 bases, J lost 3 bases, and 6 bases lay in between. CDR1 and CDR2 from the germline V gene are MDHEN and SYDVKM. This CDR3 has 13 residues.

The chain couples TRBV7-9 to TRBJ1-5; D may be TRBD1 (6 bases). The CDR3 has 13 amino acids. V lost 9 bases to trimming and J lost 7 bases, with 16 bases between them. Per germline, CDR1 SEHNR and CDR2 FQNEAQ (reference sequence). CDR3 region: CASVRGGDQPQHF. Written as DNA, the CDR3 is TGTGCCAGTGTCAGGGGAGGGGACCAGCCCCAGCATTTT.

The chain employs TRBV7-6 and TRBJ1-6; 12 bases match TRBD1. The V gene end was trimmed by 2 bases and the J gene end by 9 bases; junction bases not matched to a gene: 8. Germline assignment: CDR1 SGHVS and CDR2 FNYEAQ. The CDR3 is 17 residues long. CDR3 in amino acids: CASSLRGTGGFSSPLHF. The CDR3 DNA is TGTGCCAGCAGCTTAAGGGGGACAGGGGGCTTCTCTTCACCCCTCCACTTT.

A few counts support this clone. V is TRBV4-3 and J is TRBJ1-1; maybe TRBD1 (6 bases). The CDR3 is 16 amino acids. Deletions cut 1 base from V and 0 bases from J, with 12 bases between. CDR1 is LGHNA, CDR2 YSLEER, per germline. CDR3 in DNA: TGCGCCAGCAGCCAAGTTGACAGGAACATGAACACTGAAGCTTTCTTT. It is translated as CASSQVDRNMNTEAFF.

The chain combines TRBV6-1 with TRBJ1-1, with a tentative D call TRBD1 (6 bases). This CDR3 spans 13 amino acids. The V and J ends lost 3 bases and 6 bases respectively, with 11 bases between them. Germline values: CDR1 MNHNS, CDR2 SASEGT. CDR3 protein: CASSDTGYAEAFF. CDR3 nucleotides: TGTGCCAGCAGTGATACAGGGTACGCTGAAGCTTTCTTT.

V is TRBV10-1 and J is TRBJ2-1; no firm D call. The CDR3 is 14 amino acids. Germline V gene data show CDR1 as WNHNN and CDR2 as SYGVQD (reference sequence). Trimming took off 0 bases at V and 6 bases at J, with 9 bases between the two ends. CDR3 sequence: CASSESPGSNEQFF. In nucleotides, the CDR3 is TGCGCCAGCAGTGAGTCTCCAGGTTCCAATGAGCAGTTCTTC.

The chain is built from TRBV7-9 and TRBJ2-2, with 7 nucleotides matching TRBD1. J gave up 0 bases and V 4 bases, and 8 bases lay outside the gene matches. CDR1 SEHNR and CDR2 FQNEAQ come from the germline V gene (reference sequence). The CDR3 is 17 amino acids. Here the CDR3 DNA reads TGTGCCAGCAGCTCCGCCCCGGGACAGACGAACACCGGGGAGCTGTTTTTT. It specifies CASSSAPGQTNTGELFF. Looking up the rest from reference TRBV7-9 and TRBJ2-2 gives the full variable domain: DTGVSQNPRHKITKRGQNVTFRCDPISEHNRLYWYRQTLGQGPEFLTYFQNEAQLEKSRLLSDRFSAERPKGSFSTLEIQRTEQGDSAMYLCASSSAPGQTNTGELFFGEGSRLTVL.

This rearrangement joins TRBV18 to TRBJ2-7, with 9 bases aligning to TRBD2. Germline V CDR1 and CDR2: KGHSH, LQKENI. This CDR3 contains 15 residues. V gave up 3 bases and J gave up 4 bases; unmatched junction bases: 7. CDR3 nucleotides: TGTGCCAGCTCACCCGTGGATAGCGGGGGATACGAGCAGTACTTC. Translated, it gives CASSPVDSGGYEQYF.